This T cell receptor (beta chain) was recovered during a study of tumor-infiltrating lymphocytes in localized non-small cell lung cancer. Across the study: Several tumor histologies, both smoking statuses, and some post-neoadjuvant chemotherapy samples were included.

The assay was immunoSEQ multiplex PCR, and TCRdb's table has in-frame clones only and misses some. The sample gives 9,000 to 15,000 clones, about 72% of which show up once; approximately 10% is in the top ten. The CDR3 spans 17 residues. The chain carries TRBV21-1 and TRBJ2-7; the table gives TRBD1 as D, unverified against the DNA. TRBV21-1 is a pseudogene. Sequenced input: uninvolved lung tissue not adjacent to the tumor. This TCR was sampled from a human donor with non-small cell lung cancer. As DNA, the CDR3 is TGTGCCAGCAGCAACGTTAAAGAGACAGCCGACTCCTACGAGCAGTACTTC. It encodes CASSNVKETADSYEQYF.